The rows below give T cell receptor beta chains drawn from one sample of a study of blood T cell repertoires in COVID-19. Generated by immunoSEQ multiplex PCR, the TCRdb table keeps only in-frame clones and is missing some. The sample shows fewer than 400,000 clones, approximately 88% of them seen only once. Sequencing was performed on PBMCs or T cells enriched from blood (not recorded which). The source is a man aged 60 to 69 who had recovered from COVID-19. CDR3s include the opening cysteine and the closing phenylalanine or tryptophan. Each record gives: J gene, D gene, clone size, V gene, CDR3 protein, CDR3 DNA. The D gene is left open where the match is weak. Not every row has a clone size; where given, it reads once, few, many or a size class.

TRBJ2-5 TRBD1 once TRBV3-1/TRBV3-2 CASSRDLGQASVAQYF TGTGCCAGCAGCCGAGACCTAGGACAGGCGTCCGTGGCCCAGTACTTC
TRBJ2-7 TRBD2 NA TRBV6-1 CASSETPGGRDEQYF TGTGCCAGCAGTGAAACCCCGGGGGGAAGGGACGAGCAGTACTTC
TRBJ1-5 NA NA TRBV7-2 CASSLFGSNQPQHF TGTGCCAGCAGCTTATTCGGTAGCAATCAGCCCCAGCATTTT
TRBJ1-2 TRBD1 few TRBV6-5 CASSSGLGQGYGYTF TGTGCCAGCAGCTCTGGACTCGGACAGGGTTATGGCTACACCTTC
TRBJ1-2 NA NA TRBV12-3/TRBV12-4 CASRETGGYGYTF TGTGCCAGCAGAGAGACAGGCGGCTATGGCTACACCTTC
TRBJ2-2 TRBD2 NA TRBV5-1 CASAGLADITNTGELFF TGCGCCAGCGCCGGACTAGCGGATATCACGAACACCGGGGAGCTGTTTTTT
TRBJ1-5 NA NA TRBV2 CASSEGRGRAQPQHF TGTGCCAGCAGTGAAGGCAGGGGTAGGGCTCAGCCCCAGCATTTT
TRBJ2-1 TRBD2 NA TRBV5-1 CASSLHTGGNEQFF TGCGCCAGCAGCTTACACACGGGAGGCAATGAGCAGTTCTTC
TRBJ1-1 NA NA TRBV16 CASSQQVNTEAFF TGTGCCAGCAGCCAACAGGTTAACACTGAAGCTTTCTTT
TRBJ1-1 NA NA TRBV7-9 CASSLDILNTEAFF TGTGCCAGCAGCTTAGACATACTGAACACTGAAGCTTTCTTT
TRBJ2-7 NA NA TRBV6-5 CASSYRPGRGYEQYF TGTGCCAGCAGTTACCGGCCAGGACGGGGCTACGAGCAGTACTTC
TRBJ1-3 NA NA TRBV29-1 CSVESGGNTIYF TGCAGCGTAGAGTCGGGTGGAAACACCATATATTTT
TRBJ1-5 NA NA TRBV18 CASSPMMGQEQPQHF TGTGCCAGCTCACCAATGATGGGGCAGGAGCAGCCCCAGCATTTT
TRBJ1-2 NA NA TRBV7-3 CASSLIAGLAGYTF TGTGCCAGCAGCTTAATCGCAGGGCTGGCCGGCTACACCTTC
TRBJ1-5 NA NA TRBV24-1 CATSESGNQPQHF TGTGCCACCAGTGAATCGGGGAATCAGCCCCAGCATTTT
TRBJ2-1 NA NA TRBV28 CAGQMSWGDEQFF TGTGCCGGACAGATGTCTTGGGGCGATGAGCAGTTCTTC
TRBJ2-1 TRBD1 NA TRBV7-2 CASSLSGQGYNEQFF TGTGCCAGCAGCTTATCGGGACAGGGGTACAATGAGCAGTTCTTC
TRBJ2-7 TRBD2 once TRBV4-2 CASSQDGLAEGEQYF TGTGCCAGCAGCCAAGATGGACTAGCGGAGGGCGAGCAGTACTTC